A selection of T cell receptor beta chains follows, all from one sample in a study of CD8+ T cells in alopecia areata. Method: immunoSEQ multiplex PCR; TCRdb's copy keeps in-frame clones and lacks some. The sample holds about 180,000 clones, around 49% seen once. Sequences were derived from CD8+ T cells sorted from blood, sampled around week 54, from a patient treated with tofacitinib. The receptor source for this set is a human donor with alopecia areata. CDR3s include the opening cysteine and the closing phenylalanine or tryptophan. The D gene is left open where the match is weak. The size entry is marked missing in some rows and otherwise reads once, few, many or a size class.

.	TRBV6-4	TRBD2	TRBJ2-1	TGTGCCAGCAGTGATACTAGCGGGGGGCCGTACAATGAGCAGTTCTTC	CASSDTSGGPYNEQFF
.	TRBV5-1	TRBD1	TRBJ2-1	TGCGCCAGCAGCCTAACCGGGACAGGGAGAAATGAGCAGTTCTTC	CASSLTGTGRNEQFF
.	TRBV30	TRBD1	TRBJ2-3	TGTGCCTGGGTCGGTGTAGGAACAGGGGGTGGGGATACGCAGTATTTT	CAWVGVGTGGGDTQYF
.	TRBV18	.	TRBJ1-1	TGTGCCAGCTCATTCACGGGCGGAACCCGGAACACTGAAGCTTTCTTT	CASSFTGGTRNTEAFF
.	TRBV27	.	TRBJ2-7	TGTGCCAGCAGTTCCATTGGCGGGCAGGGGAACCACGAGCAGTACTTC	CASSSIGGQGNHEQYF
.	TRBV7-8	.	TRBJ2-6	TGTGCCAGCAGCTTAGCGTGGGCGGAAGGGGCCAACGTCCTGACTTTC	CASSLAWAEGANVLTF
.	TRBV2	.	TRBJ2-3	TGTGCCAGCAGTGTCTGGACAGAAGGTGTAGCAGATACGCAGTATTTT	CASSVWTEGVADTQYF
few	TRBV9	TRBD2	TRBJ2-5	TGTGCCAGCAGCTCGGGGGTAGCGGGCCAAGAGACCCAGTACTTC	CASSSGVAGQETQYF
few	TRBV27	TRBD1	TRBJ1-2	TGTGCCAGCAGTTTCCTGACAGGGGAAGGCTACACCTTC	CASSFLTGEGYTF
.	TRBV5-1	.	TRBJ2-7	TGCGCCAGCAGCCAGGACGCGAGCTCCTACGAGCAGTACTTC	CASSQDASSYEQYF
few	TRBV7-9	.	TRBJ1-6	TGTGCCAGCAGCCCCGGGACCAATTCACCCCTCCACTTT	CASSPGTNSPLHF
.	TRBV29-1	.	TRBJ2-1	TGCAGCGTTCCCAAAGGGGGTGAGCAGTTCTTC	CSVPKGGEQFF
few	TRBV7-9	TRBD2	TRBJ2-7	TGTGCCAGCAGCTTAAGCGGGGCGGGCTACGAGCAGTACTTC	CASSLSGAGYEQYF
few	TRBV5-6	.	TRBJ2-7	TGTGCCAGCAGCTGGGACCGCTACTCCTACGAGCAGTACTTC	CASSWDRYSYEQYF
.	TRBV7-2	.	TRBJ2-2	TGTGCCAGCAGCTTACTCAGACCCGGGGAGCTGTTTTTT	CASSLLRPGELFF
.	TRBV4-1	.	TRBJ1-3	TGCGCCAGCAGCCTGGTGGGACTATCCTCTGGAAACACCATATATTTT	CASSLVGLSSGNTIYF
.	TRBV10-3	.	TRBJ2-3	TGTGCCTCCTTTGCTGCAGATACGCAGTATTTT	CASFAADTQYF
.	TRBV7-8	.	TRBJ2-1	TGTGCCAGCAGCGCCCGACGGACGAACAATGAGCAGTTCTTC	CASSARRTNNEQFF
.	TRBV9	TRBD1	TRBJ2-3	TGTGCCAGCAGCGTGACGGGACAGGGGGCGGGAGATACGCAGTATTTT	CASSVTGQGAGDTQYF
.	TRBV5-4	TRBD2	TRBJ2-1	TGTGCCAGCAGCCGAACCGCCCTAGCGGGGGCTCCATCCCAATACAGTGAGCAGTTCTTC	CASSRTALAGAPSQYSEQFF
medium-sized	TRBV6-4	TRBD2	TRBJ2-3	TGTGCCAGCAGTGACTCGACTAGCGGGGGCACAGATACGCAGTATTTT	CASSDSTSGGTDTQYF
.	TRBV7-9	.	TRBJ2-7	TGTGCCAGCAGCTTCAGCTCCTACGAGCAGTACTTC	CASSFSSYEQYF
.	TRBV15	TRBD1	TRBJ2-7	TGTGCCACCAGCGAGACAGGGAGCTACGAGCAGTACTTC	CATSETGSYEQYF
.	TRBV13	TRBD2	TRBJ2-7	TGTGCCAGCGGGAGGCGGGGGTACGAGCAGTACTTC	CASGRRGYEQYF
.	TRBV5-1	.	TRBJ2-1	TGCGCCAGCCAGTATGGGGGCAATGAGCAGTTCTTC	CASQYGGNEQFF
.	TRBV30	TRBD1	TRBJ1-5	TGTGCCTGGAGTTCAGGGGGCCACCAGCCCCAGCATTTT	CAWSSGGHQPQHF
.	TRBV27	.	TRBJ2-7	TGTGCCAGCAGTTCGGACGTAAGCTCCTACGAGCAGTACTTC	CASSSDVSSYEQYF
.	TRBV30	.	TRBJ1-1	TGTGCCTGGAATAGGGGTACTGAAGCTTTCTTT	CAWNRGTEAFF
few	TRBV4-3	TRBD1	TRBJ2-1	TGCGCCAGCAGCCAGCGGGACAGGGGCGCCAGCAATGAGCAGTTCTTC	CASSQRDRGASNEQFF
.	TRBV7-4	.	TRBJ1-5	TGTGCCAGCAGCCCCCCGGGGCTCCCCAGGAGCAATCAGCCCCAGCATTTT	CASSPPGLPRSNQPQHF
.	TRBV4-1	TRBD1	TRBJ2-1	TGCGCCAGCAGCCAAGATCGGGACAGGGTTCTCCACAATGAGCAGTTCTTC	CASSQDRDRVLHNEQFF
.	TRBV19	TRBD2	TRBJ2-5	TGTGCCAGTAGTATAATGTTGAGCGGGGGGACCCAGTACTTC	CASSIMLSGGTQYF
.	TRBV5-1	.	TRBJ2-6	TGCGCCAGCAGCTTGGTACTATCTGGGGCCAACGTCCTGACTTTC	CASSLVLSGANVLTF
.	TRBV2	.	TRBJ2-5	TGTGCCAGCAGTGTGGGGGGAGAGACCCAGTACTTC	CASSVGGETQYF
few	TRBV4-3	.	TRBJ1-2	TGCGCCAGCAGCCAAGGGGTCTTGACAAATGCTAACTATGGCTACACCTTC	CASSQGVLTNANYGYTF
once	TRBV6-5	.	TRBJ2-3	TGTGCCAGCAGTTACTCACCCCCCCCAGATACGCAGTATTTT	CASSYSPPPDTQYF
.	TRBV11-2	.	TRBJ2-3	TGTGCCAGCAGCTTAATCACAGATACGCAGTATTTT	CASSLITDTQYF
.	TRBV7-2	.	TRBJ1-1	TGTGCCAGCAGAAGAACCGGAAGGGACACTGAAGCTTTCTTT	CASRRTGRDTEAFF
few	TRBV11-2	.	TRBJ2-5	TGTGCCAGCAGCCCAGGGGAGACCCAGTACTTC	CASSPGETQYF
few	TRBV30	.	TRBJ2-1	TGTGCCTGGAGTGGGACTAGTGAGGGGGGTGAGCAGTTCTTC	CAWSGTSEGGEQFF
.	TRBV2	.	TRBJ1-2	TGTGCCAGCAGTGAAGTTGGGACCGGGGGAGGCTACACCTTC	CASSEVGTGGGYTF
few	TRBV9	.	TRBJ2-7	TGTGCCAGCAGCCCCTCGGAGGACTACGAGCAGTACTTC	CASSPSEDYEQYF
.	TRBV7-8	TRBD1	TRBJ1-5	TGTGCCAGCAGATCAGGGGGGAATCAGCCCCAGCATTTT	CASRSGGNQPQHF
.	TRBV29-1	TRBD1	TRBJ2-7	TGCAGCGTTGGGGGACAGGGGCCTTACGAGCAGTACTTC	CSVGGQGPYEQYF
.	TRBV19	.	TRBJ1-1	TGTGCCAGTAGTCATGGACATCCGAACACTGAAGCTTTCTTT	CASSHGHPNTEAFF
.	TRBV19	.	TRBJ2-1	TGTGCCAGTAGTATTCTCGTTCAGGGCAATGAGCAGTTCTTC	CASSILVQGNEQFF
once	TRBV7-8	.	TRBJ1-1	TGTGCCAGCAGCCCTGGGGGCACTGAAGCTTTCTTT	CASSPGGTEAFF
.	TRBV5-4	TRBD1	TRBJ2-7	TGTGCCAGCAGCCCGGGACAGGCTTCCTACGAGCAGTACTTC	CASSPGQASYEQYF
.	TRBV13	.	TRBJ1-6	TGTGCCAGCAGCGAAACAGATCCCTATAATTCACCCCTCCACTTT	CASSETDPYNSPLHF
few	TRBV7-9	.	TRBJ2-6	TGTGCCAGCAGCTCCAGGGGATCTGGGGCCAACGTCCTGACTTTC	CASSSRGSGANVLTF
.	TRBV30	.	TRBJ2-2	TGTGCCTGGATTCCGGGACCTAACACCGGGGAGCTGTTTTTT	CAWIPGPNTGELFF
few	TRBV10-3	.	TRBJ1-6	TGTGCCATCTCCTCCCCAGGGACTAATTCACCCCTCCACTTT	CAISSPGTNSPLHF
.	TRBV11-2	.	TRBJ2-1	TGTGCCAGCAGCTTGGGTAGAGAGCAGTTCTTC	CASSLGREQFF
.	TRBV30	.	TRBJ1-4	TGTGCCTGGAGTGTATCAGATGAAAAACTGTTTTTT	CAWSVSDEKLFF
.	TRBV15	TRBD1	TRBJ1-2	TGTGCCACCAGCAGAGTCCCGGGACAGGGGGCTAACTATGGCTACACCTTC	CATSRVPGQGANYGYTF
.	TRBV6-6	TRBD2	TRBJ2-3	TGTGCCAGCAGTGACTCGACTAGCGGGGACCTGCATTTT	CASSDSTSGDLHF
.	TRBV5-4	TRBD2	TRBJ2-1	TGTGCCAGCAGCGGCGCGGGACTAGCGGAACTCAATGAGCAGTTCTTC	CASSGAGLAELNEQFF
.	TRBV9	TRBD1	TRBJ2-1	TGTGCCAGCAGCGGCCCAGGGACAGCCAAGAAGTACAATGAGCAGTTCTTC	CASSGPGTAKKYNEQFF
.	TRBV13	.	TRBJ2-3	TGTGCCAGCAGGTCGACACCCCTTAGCACAGATACGCAGTATTTT	CASRSTPLSTDTQYF